The present entry profiles one TCR beta chain with its context. Its antigen is currently unknown. This specimen belongs to a study of T cell repertoires in cytomegalovirus infection. As for the study in general: The public TCR beta signatures pointed to both CMV infection and matching HLA type. General observations from the study: Across the ex vivo response, the dominant clonotypes were HLA-C-restricted CMV-specific TCR beta clonotypes.

From germline, CDR1 is DFQATT and CDR2 SNEGSKA (reference sequence). Trimming stripped 2 bases from V and 0 bases from J, with 8 bases between. The CDR3 consists of 14 residues. One entry per CDR3 protein results from TCRdb running MiXCR on the reads. The repertoire holds a few hundred thousand distinct CDR3 sequences, 35% to 50% seen once, with 48% in the top ten. Specimen: cultured PBMCs, collected from culture after CMV antigen stimulation. The sequence was collected from a human donor in good health (CMV status not recorded). Some clones in this sample may be carry-over from other donors' samples. This chain uses TRBV20-1 with TRBJ1-5, with D possibly TRBD1 on 5 matching bases. The CDR3 spells CSARRQSSNQPQHF. Here the CDR3 DNA reads TGCAGTGCTAGACGACAGAGTAGCAATCAGCCCCAGCATTTT.